These T cell receptor beta chains were read from a single sample in a study of technical replicates of blood from several donors. Repertoires were generated with immunoSEQ multiplex PCR, while TCRdb's copy carries only in-frame clones and drops some. Seen here are just over 75,000 clones, 90% to 95% observed once, and the top ten hold 0.35% to 0.45%. Sequencing was carried out using T cells isolated from PBMCs. The receptors shown here come from a human donor in good health. The CDR3 runs from the conserved cysteine through the conserved F or W. A D gene is named only where the DNA matches it firmly. Clone size is given for some rows only: seen once, a few or many times, or a class if the clone is expanded.

>TRBJ2-1|.|TRBV7-9|.
CASSSDNEQFF
TGTGCCAGCAGCTCGGACAATGAGCAGTTCTTC
>TRBJ2-3|.|TRBV7-2|.
CASSFQGDSTDTQYF
TGTGCCAGCAGCTTCCAAGGGGATAGCACAGATACGCAGTATTTT
>TRBJ2-6|.|TRBV10-1|.
CASSYRIIAQSRANVLTF
TGCGCCAGCAGTTATCGAATAATCGCACAAAGTCGGGCCAACGTCCTGACTTTC
>TRBJ1-5|.|TRBV27|.
CASSSPPGYQPQHF
TGTGCCAGCAGTTCCCCCCCAGGATATCAGCCCCAGCATTTT
>TRBJ2-5|.|TRBV6-5|.
CASSYLMRVGDETQYF
TGTGCCAGCAGTTACCTCATGAGGGTCGGAGACGAGACCCAGTACTTC
>TRBJ1-3|.|TRBV10-3|.
CAISESRQLGNTIYF
TGTGCCATCAGTGAGTCAAGACAATTAGGAAACACCATATATTTT
>TRBJ2-1|once|TRBV27|.
CASSSGDFLNEQFF
TGTGCCAGCAGTTCCGGGGACTTTCTAAATGAGCAGTTCTTC
>TRBJ1-2|once|TRBV19|.
CASNEQGFFADGYTF
TGTGCCAGTAACGAGCAGGGGTTTTTTGCTGATGGCTACACCTTC
>TRBJ1-6|.|TRBV6-5|.
CASSYGSSNSPLHF
TGTGCCAGCAGTTATGGGAGTTCTAATTCACCCCTCCACTTT
>TRBJ1-1|.|TRBV5-5|.
CASSLVIGTEAFF
TGTGCCAGCAGCTTGGTTATCGGCACTGAAGCTTTCTTT
>TRBJ2-7|.|TRBV13|.
CASSGPGPGLTYEQYF
TGTGCCAGCAGTGGGCCGGGACCGGGACTGACGTACGAGCAGTACTTC
>TRBJ1-1|.|TRBV7-3|.
CASSLTMGGNGEAFF
TGTGCCAGCAGCTTAACAATGGGGGGAAATGGTGAAGCTTTCTTT
>TRBJ1-4|.|TRBV27|.
CASSFHPIEKLFF
TGTGCCAGCAGTTTTCATCCTATTGAAAAACTGTTTTTT
>TRBJ2-4|.|TRBV28|.
CASSGVEVGKNIQYF
TGTGCCAGCAGCGGAGTGGAGGTCGGTAAAAACATTCAGTACTTC
>TRBJ2-3|.|TRBV5-1|.
CASSLGTDTDTQYF
TGCGCCAGCAGCTTGGGGACAGACACAGATACGCAGTATTTT
>TRBJ2-7|.|TRBV15|TRBD2
CATSGPHPDTSGRVTYEQYF
TGTGCCACCAGCGGACCCCATCCTGATACTAGCGGGAGGGTGACCTACGAGCAGTACTTC
>TRBJ2-5|once|TRBV2|TRBD1
CASHPLGGTGLSQYF
TGTGCCAGCCACCCTCTAGGTGGGACAGGGCTATCCCAGTACTTC
>TRBJ1-4|.|TRBV9|TRBD1
CASSYAGTANEKLFF
TGTGCCAGCAGCTACGCCGGGACAGCTAATGAAAAACTGTTTTTT
>TRBJ1-2|.|TRBV5-6|.
CASSLDQVSGYTF
TGTGCCAGCAGCTTGGACCAGGTCAGCGGCTACACCTTC
>TRBJ2-3|.|TRBV20-1|.
CSALEPDTQYF
TGCAGTGCTTTGGAGCCAGATACGCAGTATTTT
>TRBJ2-2|.|TRBV29-1|.
CSSYRDYTGELFF
TGCAGCTCCTACAGGGATTACACCGGGGAGCTGTTTTTT
>TRBJ1-2|.|TRBV7-2|.
CASSPGAYGYTF
TGTGCCAGCAGCCCTGGGGCATATGGCTACACCTTC